The rows below give T cell receptor beta chains drawn from one sample of a study of early T cells in non-severe SARS-CoV-2 infection. Each CDR3 protein gets one entry after TCRdb re-called the 5' RACE reads with MiXCR. The sample records 20,000 to 25,000 distinct CDR3 sequences, 4.5% to 7% being singletons. Sequencing used whole blood. These receptors were collected from an adult who was a healthcare worker with PCR-confirmed SARS-CoV-2 infection or an uninfected control (not recorded which). The CDR3 runs from the conserved cysteine through the conserved F or W. A D gene is named only where the DNA matches it firmly. Not every row has a clone size; where given, it reads once, few, many or a size class.

J,D,size,V,CDR3,DNA
TRBJ1-1,-,many,TRBV3-1,CASSQSLGEAFF,TGTGCCAGCAGCCAATCTTTGGGTGAAGCTTTCTTT
TRBJ1-2,-,-,TRBV29-1,CSVEDREISTF,TGCAGCGTTGAAGATAGGGAAATTAGCACCTTC
TRBJ2-5,TRBD2,-,TRBV7-3,CASAKTSGLQETQYF,TGTGCCAGTGCAAAGACTAGCGGGCTACAAGAGACCCAGTACTTC
TRBJ2-3,TRBD2,few,TRBV7-2,CASSLAGTTNTDTQYF,TGTGCCAGCAGCTTAGCGGGGACTACCAACACAGATACGCAGTATTTT
TRBJ1-1,TRBD1,-,TRBV27,CASSPRQGGWNTEAFF,TGTGCCAGCAGCCCAAGACAGGGTGGTTGGAACACTGAAGCTTTCTTT
TRBJ1-1,-,many,TRBV3-1,CASSQRLITPNTEAFF,TGTGCCAGCAGCCAGAGACTGATTACACCGAACACTGAAGCTTTCTTT
TRBJ2-3,-,few,TRBV5-5,CASTDRVSTDTQYF,TGTGCCAGCACCGATCGGGTTAGCACAGATACGCAGTATTTT
TRBJ1-6,TRBD1,medium-sized,TRBV7-9,CASSLATGEGSPLHF,TGTGCCAGCAGCCTAGCGACAGGGGAAGGTTCACCCCTCCACTTT
TRBJ2-7,TRBD2,few,TRBV4-1,CASSPNTAGGSYEQYF,TGCGCCAGCAGCCCTAATACTGCGGGGGGTTCCTACGAGCAGTACTTC
TRBJ1-6,-,many,TRBV20-1,CSSPGAYNSPLHF,TGCAGTTCCCCCGGAGCCTATAATTCACCCCTCCACTTT
TRBJ2-7,-,many,TRBV11-2,CASSPGGLAKTYEQYF,TGTGCCAGCAGCCCCGGGGGGCTAGCGAAAACCTACGAGCAGTACTTC
TRBJ2-1,TRBD1,many,TRBV7-9,CASSSLPGTGDNEQFF,TGTGCCAGCAGCTCGCTACCTGGGACAGGGGACAATGAGCAGTTCTTC
TRBJ2-1,TRBD2,many,TRBV6-2/TRBV6-3,CASSYTSGDYNEQFF,TGTGCCAGCAGTTACACTAGCGGGGACTACAATGAGCAGTTCTTC
TRBJ2-7,TRBD1,many,TRBV6-2/TRBV6-3,CATLTGTYEQYF,TGTGCCACGCTGACAGGGACCTACGAGCAGTACTTC
TRBJ1-1,-,many,TRBV20-1,CSARRGLNTEAFF,TGCAGTGCTAGGCGTGGCCTGAACACTGAAGCTTTCTTT
TRBJ2-5,-,-,TRBV5-1,CASSSTNPGRQETQYF,TGCGCCAGCAGCTCCACCAACCCCGGGCGACAAGAGACCCAGTACTTC
TRBJ2-1,TRBD2,-,TRBV2,CASRPTSGGAYNEQFF,TGTGCCAGCAGGCCTACTAGCGGGGGGGCCTACAATGAGCAGTTCTTC
TRBJ2-7,-,few,TRBV10-2,CASSESGNEQYF,TGCGCCAGCAGTGAGTCGGGGAACGAGCAGTACTTC
TRBJ1-4,-,many,TRBV6-5,CASTASRATNEKLFF,TGTGCCAGCACCGCCTCCAGGGCAACTAATGAAAAACTGTTTTTT
TRBJ2-5,-,few,TRBV29-1,CSVGLGETQYF,TGCAGCGTTGGACTGGGGGAGACCCAGTACTTC
TRBJ1-2,TRBD1,few,TRBV20-1,CSARSGQGSDYYGYTF,TGCAGTGCTAGGTCGGGACAGGGGTCGGATTACTATGGCTACACCTTC
TRBJ1-1,-,-,TRBV2,CAGAAGRNWGEAFF,TGTGCCGGTGCGGCCGGGAGGAATTGGGGTGAAGCTTTCTTT
TRBJ2-2,-,many,TRBV5-4,CASSLTGSTGELFF,TGTGCCAGCAGCTTAACAGGGTCCACCGGGGAGCTGTTTTTT
TRBJ2-1,-,many,TRBV28,CASSLLRPYNEQFF,TGTGCCAGCAGTTTATTGAGACCCTACAATGAGCAGTTCTTC
TRBJ1-4,TRBD1,few,TRBV28,CASSLAGTGGGKLFF,TGTGCCAGCAGCTTAGCCGGGACAGGGGGGGGAAAACTGTTTTTT
TRBJ1-6,TRBD1,many,TRBV6-2/TRBV6-3,CASRLDRGENSPLHF,TGTGCCAGCAGACTCGACAGGGGAGAAAATTCACCCCTCCACTTT
TRBJ2-1,-,-,TRBV7-3,CASSLTRDSYNEQFF,TGTGCCAGCAGCTTAACGCGGGACTCCTACAATGAGCAGTTCTTC
TRBJ2-7,TRBD1,few,TRBV4-1,CASSQAHGGQGAREQYF,TGCGCCAGCAGCCAAGCCCATGGGGGACAGGGCGCGCGTGAGCAGTACTTC
TRBJ2-7,-,few,TRBV7-2,CASSLAHREAYEQYF,TGTGCCAGCAGCTTAGCTCACAGGGAAGCCTACGAGCAGTACTTC
TRBJ1-4,-,-,TRBV3-1,CASSPTGTTNEKLFF,TGTGCCAGCAGCCCCACGGGAACAACTAATGAAAAACTGTTTTTT
TRBJ1-2,-,many,TRBV5-4,CASSLGAAGYTF,TGTGCCAGCAGCTTGGGGGCGGCTGGCTACACCTTC
TRBJ1-1,-,-,TRBV5-1,CASSLAGGYTEAFF,TGCGCCAGCAGCTTGGCCGGGGGATACACTGAAGCTTTCTTT
TRBJ2-2,-,many,TRBV10-1,CASSPPDGNGELFF,TGCGCCAGCAGCCCTCCGGACGGGAACGGGGAGCTGTTTTTT
TRBJ2-2,-,many,TRBV11-2,CASSLRGRNTGELFF,TGTGCCAGCAGCTTACGGGGGAGGAACACCGGGGAGCTGTTTTTT
TRBJ1-2,-,-,TRBV10-2,CASSDPQSGGNYGYTF,TGCGCCAGCAGTGATCCCCAAAGTGGGGGTAACTATGGCTACACCTTC
TRBJ2-2,-,many,TRBV5-1,CASSETGYTGELFF,TGCGCCAGCAGCGAAACAGGGTACACCGGGGAGCTGTTTTTT
TRBJ2-3,-,many,TRBV9,CASRGVADTQYF,TGTGCCAGCAGGGGAGTAGCAGATACGCAGTATTTT
TRBJ2-3,-,many,TRBV5-1,CASSPDRGSDTQYF,TGCGCCAGCAGCCCGGACCGGGGCTCGGATACGCAGTATTTT
TRBJ2-2,TRBD2,many,TRBV20-1,CSARLAGRITGELFF,TGCAGTGCCCGGCTAGCGGGGAGAATCACCGGGGAGCTGTTTTTT
TRBJ2-7,-,many,TRBV11-2,CASSLAWDEQYF,TGTGCCAGCAGCCTGGCGTGGGACGAGCAGTACTTC
TRBJ1-5,-,-,TRBV6-5,CASSYSLPGRSNQPQHF,TGTGCCAGCAGTTACTCGCTGCCAGGGAGGAGCAATCAGCCCCAGCATTTT
TRBJ2-2,-,few,TRBV5-4,CASSRGATGELFF,TGTGCCAGCAGCCGGGGGGCAACCGGGGAGCTGTTTTTT
TRBJ2-1,-,many,TRBV14,CASSRPGRTYNEQFF,TGTGCCAGCAGTCGTCCCGGGCGTACCTACAATGAGCAGTTCTTC
TRBJ2-3,-,few,TRBV28,CASTSLGRTDTQYF,TGTGCCAGCACCTCCTTGGGGAGGACAGATACGCAGTATTTT
TRBJ2-1,TRBD2,many,TRBV20-1,CSARRPGGANNEQFF,TGCAGTGCCCGGCGGCCCGGGGGGGCGAACAATGAGCAGTTCTTC